This section outlines one T cell receptor (beta chain) sequence together with its context. The specificity of this receptor is unknown. No much larger clonotype is one base removed from it; base qualities were not supplied. TCRbeta CDR3 regions were amplified from genomic DNA using the immunoSEQ Assay, a bias-controlled multiplex PCR. Under the source paper's analysis protocol: The number of nucleated cells in each sample was estimated from the amplification of reference gene primers within the assay. Sequence reads were collapsed and filtered to measure the absolute abundance of every unique TCRbeta CDR3 rearrangement. For each sample, productive Simpson clonality was calculated as the square root of Simpson's diversity index over productive rearrangements. The source is immuneACCESS, and TCRdb retained only in-frame sequences with V and J called. Part of the clones is not carried over; for the studies checked, unresolved V genes explain less than half of this, and the remainder is unexplained. V, J and clone size are taken as reported in that table, and D and trimming were inferred from the DNA itself. The sample profile shows some 390,000 clones; approximately 87% of them were found once. Of the sample, 2.3% falls within the top ten clones.

The data originate from a study of blood T cell repertoires in COVID-19 (TCRdb year 2020). For the wider study: Collaborator samples came from the United States, Italy and Spain and covered acute and convalescent phases of COVID-19. Subjects who had been exposed to COVID-19, were actively infected with it, or had recovered from it provided the deeply sampled blood TCRbeta repertoires that made up the dataset. Where available, HLA class I and class II types were obtained from metadata supplied by the sample provider rather than from assay-based typing. Samples were obtained from the ongoing ImmuneRACE study (first 160 participants) and from about 1,300 subjects provided by 6 global collaborators. A freely available public database, intended as a resource for researchers studying the immune response to SARS-CoV-2, is where the repertoires were released. The material from the prospective study consisted of cDNA or gDNA derived from T cells, B-cell-depleted T cells, or PBMCs. A de-identified subject ID, COVID-19 status, age in years and sex were almost always included in the sample metadata.

Sequences SGHDT (CDR1) and YYEEEE (CDR2) are obtained from the germline V gene. From cysteine to phenylalanine, the CDR3 is 13 amino acids long. The DNA shown is the 39-base CDR3, in frame from base 1. Between the V and J ends, shortened by 4 bases and 3 bases respectively, the junction contains 11 bases. One collaborating source in Seattle enrolled patients while the patients were actively infected and followed the patients over time throughout the course of disease. Whole blood was collected in K2EDTA tubes by collaborating institutions according to the institutions' own protocols. For TCRbeta analysis, collaborators shipped samples in one of three forms: frozen whole blood, isolated PBMCs, or DNA extracted from either of those sample types. Paper-wide results and their limitations: How much clinical and demographic metadata was included differed by source and by participant, and the metadata was provided uncurated.

The V gene is TRBV5-6 and the J gene is TRBJ2-7; too little of a D gene remains to name it. The material sequenced was peripheral blood. This clonotype originated in a woman in her sixties with COVID-19, enrolled during active disease. In nucleotide form, the sequence is TGTGCCAGCAGCATGAGCAGGAACTACGAGCAGTACTTC. Its protein reads: CASSMSRNYEQYF.